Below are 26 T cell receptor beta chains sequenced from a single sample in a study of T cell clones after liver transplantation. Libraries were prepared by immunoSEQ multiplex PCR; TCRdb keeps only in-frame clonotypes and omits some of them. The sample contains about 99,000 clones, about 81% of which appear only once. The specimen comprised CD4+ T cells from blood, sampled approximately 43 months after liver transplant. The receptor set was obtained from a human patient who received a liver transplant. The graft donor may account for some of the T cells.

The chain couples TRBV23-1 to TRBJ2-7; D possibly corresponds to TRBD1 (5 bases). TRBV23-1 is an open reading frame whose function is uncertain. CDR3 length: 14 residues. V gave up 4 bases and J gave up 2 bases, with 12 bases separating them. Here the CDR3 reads CASSPRTITYEQYF. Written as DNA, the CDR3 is TGCGCCAGCAGTCCAAGGACAATCACCTACGAGCAGTACTTC.

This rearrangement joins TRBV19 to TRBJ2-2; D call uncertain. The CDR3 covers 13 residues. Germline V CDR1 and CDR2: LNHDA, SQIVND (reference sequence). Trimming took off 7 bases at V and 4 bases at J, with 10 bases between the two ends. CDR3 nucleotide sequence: TGTGCCAGTACCCCTTTGGGCACCGGGGAGCTGTTTTTT. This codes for CASTPLGTGELFF.

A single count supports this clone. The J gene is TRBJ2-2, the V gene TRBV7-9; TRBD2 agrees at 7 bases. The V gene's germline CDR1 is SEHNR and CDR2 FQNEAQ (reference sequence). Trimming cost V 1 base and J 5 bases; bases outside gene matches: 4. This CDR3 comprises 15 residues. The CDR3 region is CASSLEAGRTGELFF. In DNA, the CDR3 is TGTGCCAGCAGCTTAGAAGCGGGGAGGACCGGGGAGCTGTTTTTT. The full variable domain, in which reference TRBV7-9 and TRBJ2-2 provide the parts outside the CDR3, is DTGVSQNPRHKITKRGQNVTFRCDPISEHNRLYWYRQTLGQGPEFLTYFQNEAQLEKSRLLSDRFSAERPKGSFSTLEIQRTEQGDSAMYLCASSLEAGRTGELFFGEGSRLTVL.

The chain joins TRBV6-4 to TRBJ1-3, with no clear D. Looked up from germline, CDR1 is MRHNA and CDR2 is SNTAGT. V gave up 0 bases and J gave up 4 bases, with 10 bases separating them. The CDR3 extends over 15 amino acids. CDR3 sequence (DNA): TGTGCCAGCAGTGACTCAGGGTGGAGAGGAAACACCATATATTTT. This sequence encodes CASSDSGWRGNTIYF.

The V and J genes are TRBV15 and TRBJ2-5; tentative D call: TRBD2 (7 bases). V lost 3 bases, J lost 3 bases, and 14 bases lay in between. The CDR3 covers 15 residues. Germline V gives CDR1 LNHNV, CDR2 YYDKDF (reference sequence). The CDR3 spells CATSSGGRDKETQYF. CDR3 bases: TGTGCCACCAGCAGCGGGGGGCGCGATAAAGAGACCCAGTACTTC.

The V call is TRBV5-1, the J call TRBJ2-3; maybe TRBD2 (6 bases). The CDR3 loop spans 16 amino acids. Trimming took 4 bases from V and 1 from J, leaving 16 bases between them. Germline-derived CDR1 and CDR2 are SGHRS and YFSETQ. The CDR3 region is CASSRGADLRTDTQYF. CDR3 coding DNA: TGCGCCAGCAGCCGCGGGGCGGATCTACGCACAGATACGCAGTATTTT.

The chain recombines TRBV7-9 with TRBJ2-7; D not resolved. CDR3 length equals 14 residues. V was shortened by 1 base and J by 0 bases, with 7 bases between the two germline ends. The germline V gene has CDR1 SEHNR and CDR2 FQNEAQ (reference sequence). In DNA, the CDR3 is TGTGCCAGCAGCTTAGGCGGATTCTCCTACGAGCAGTACTTC. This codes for CASSLGGFSYEQYF.

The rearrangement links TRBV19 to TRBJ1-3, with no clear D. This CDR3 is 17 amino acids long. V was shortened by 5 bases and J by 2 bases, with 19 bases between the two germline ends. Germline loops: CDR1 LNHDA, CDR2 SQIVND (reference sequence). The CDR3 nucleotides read TGTGCCAGTAGTCCCCCTCGGGTCGGAAGTACTGGAAACACCATATATTTT. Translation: CASSPPRVGSTGNTIYF.

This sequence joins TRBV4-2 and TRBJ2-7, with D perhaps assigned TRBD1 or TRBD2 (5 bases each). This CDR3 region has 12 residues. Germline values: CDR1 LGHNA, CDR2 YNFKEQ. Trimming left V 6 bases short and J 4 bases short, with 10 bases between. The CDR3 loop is CASRGERYEQYF. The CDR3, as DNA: TGTGCCAGCAGGGGGGAAAGATACGAGCAGTACTTC.

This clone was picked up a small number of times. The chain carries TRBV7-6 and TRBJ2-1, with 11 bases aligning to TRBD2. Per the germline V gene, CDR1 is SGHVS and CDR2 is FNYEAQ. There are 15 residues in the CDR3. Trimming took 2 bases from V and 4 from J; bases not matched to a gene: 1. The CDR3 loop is CASSLLAGGYNEQFF. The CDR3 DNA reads TGTGCCAGCAGCTTACTAGCGGGAGGATACAATGAGCAGTTCTTC.

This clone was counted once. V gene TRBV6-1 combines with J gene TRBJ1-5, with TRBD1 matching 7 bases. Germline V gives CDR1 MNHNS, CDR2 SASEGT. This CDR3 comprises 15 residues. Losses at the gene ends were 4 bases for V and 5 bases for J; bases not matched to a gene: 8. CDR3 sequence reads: CASSGNRGLDQPQHF. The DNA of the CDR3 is TGTGCCAGCAGTGGAAACAGGGGTTTGGATCAGCCCCAGCATTTT.

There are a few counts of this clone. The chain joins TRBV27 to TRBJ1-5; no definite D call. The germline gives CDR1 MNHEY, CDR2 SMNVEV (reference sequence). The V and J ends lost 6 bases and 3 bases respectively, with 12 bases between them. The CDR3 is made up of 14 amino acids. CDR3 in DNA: TGTGCCAGCAGGCCCGACTATCCCAATCAGCCCCAGCATTTT. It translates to CASRPDYPNQPQHF.

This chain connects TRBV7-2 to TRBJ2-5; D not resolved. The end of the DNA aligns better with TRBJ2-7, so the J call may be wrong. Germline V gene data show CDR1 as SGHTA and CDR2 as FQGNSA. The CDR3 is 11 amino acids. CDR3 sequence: CASSGIYEQYF. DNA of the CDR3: TGTGCCAGCAGCGGAATCTACGAGCAGTACTTC.

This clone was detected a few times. CDR3 residues: CASSLYGRLGVDGELFF. The CDR3, as DNA: TGTGCCAGCAGCTTGTATGGTCGATTGGGGGTTGACGGGGAGCTGTTTTTT. This sequence joins TRBV5-6 and TRBJ2-2; TRBD1 or TRBD2 may be the D gene (5 bases each). Germline values: CDR1 SGHDT, CDR2 YYEEEE. V was shortened by 1 base and J by 7 bases, with 20 bases between the two germline ends. This CDR3 is 17 amino acids long.

The CDR3 loop reads CASSLIGGSEQYF. The CDR3 coding sequence is TGTGCCAGCAGCTTAATTGGTGGGAGTGAGCAGTACTTC. The chain carries TRBV7-3 and TRBJ2-7; tentatively, D is TRBD2 (5 bases). Trimming took 1 base from V and 7 from J, leaving 11 bases between them. The CDR3 spans 13 residues. CDR1 and CDR2 from the germline V gene are SGHTA and FQGTGA.

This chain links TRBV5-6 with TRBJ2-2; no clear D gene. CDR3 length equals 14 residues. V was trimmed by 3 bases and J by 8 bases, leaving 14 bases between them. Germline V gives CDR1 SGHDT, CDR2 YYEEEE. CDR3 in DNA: TGTGCCAGCAGCTGGTCTATCTTGACTGGGGAGCTGTTTTTT. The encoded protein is CASSWSILTGELFF.

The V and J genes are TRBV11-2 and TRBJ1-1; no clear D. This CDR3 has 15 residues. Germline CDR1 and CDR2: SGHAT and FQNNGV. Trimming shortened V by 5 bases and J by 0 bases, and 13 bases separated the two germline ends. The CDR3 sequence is CASSVRRGLNTEAFF. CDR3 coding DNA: TGTGCCAGCAGCGTAAGGAGAGGGTTGAACACTGAAGCTTTCTTT.

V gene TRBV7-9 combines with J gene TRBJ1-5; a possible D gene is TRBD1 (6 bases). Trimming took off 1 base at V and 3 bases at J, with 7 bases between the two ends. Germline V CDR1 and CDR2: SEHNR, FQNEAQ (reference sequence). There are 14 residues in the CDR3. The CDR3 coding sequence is TGTGCCAGCAGCTTAGGGACAGACAATCAGCCCCAGCATTTT. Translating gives CASSLGTDNQPQHF.

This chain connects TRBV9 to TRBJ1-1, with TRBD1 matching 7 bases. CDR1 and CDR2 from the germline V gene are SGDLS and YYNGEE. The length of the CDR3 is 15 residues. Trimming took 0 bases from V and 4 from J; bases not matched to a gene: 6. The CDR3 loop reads CASSVDLAGGTEAFF. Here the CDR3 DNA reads TGTGCCAGCAGCGTAGATCTCGCAGGGGGCACTGAAGCTTTCTTT.

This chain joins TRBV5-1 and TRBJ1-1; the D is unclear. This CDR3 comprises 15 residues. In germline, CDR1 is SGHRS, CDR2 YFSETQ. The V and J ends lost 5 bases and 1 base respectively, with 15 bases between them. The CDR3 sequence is CASRLVGERNTEAFF. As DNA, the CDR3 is TGCGCCAGCAGACTGGTCGGGGAAAGGAACACTGAAGCTTTCTTT.

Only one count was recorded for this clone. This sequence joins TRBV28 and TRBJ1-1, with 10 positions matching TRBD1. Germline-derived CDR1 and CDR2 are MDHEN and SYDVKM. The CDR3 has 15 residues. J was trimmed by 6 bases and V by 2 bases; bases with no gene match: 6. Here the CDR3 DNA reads TGTGCCAGCAGTTTAGCGACAGGGGGCAGGGCTGAAGCTTTCTTT. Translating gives CASSLATGGRAEAFF.

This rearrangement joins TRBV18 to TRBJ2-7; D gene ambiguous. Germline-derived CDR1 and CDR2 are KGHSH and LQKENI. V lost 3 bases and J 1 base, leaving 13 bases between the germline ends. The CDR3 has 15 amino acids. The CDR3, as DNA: TGTGCCAGCTCACCGTATACGGACGGATCCTACGAGCAGTACTTC. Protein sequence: CASSPYTDGSYEQYF.

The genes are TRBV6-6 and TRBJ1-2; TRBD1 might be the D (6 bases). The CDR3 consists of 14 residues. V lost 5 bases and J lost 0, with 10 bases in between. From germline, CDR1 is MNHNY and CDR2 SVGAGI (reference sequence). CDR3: CASSQRDTNYGYTF. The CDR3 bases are TGTGCCAGCAGTCAGCGGGACACTAACTATGGCTACACCTTC.

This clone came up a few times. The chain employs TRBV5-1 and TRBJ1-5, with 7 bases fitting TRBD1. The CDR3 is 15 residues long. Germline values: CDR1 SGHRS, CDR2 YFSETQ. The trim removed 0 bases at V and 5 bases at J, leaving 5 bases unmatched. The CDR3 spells CASSLAGTADQPQHF. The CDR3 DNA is TGCGCCAGCAGCTTGGCCGGGACAGCCGATCAGCCCCAGCATTTT.

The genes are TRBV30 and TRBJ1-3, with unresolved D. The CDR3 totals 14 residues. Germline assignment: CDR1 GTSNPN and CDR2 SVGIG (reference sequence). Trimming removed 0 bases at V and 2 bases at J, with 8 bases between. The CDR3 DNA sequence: TGTGCCTGGAGTGTAGCGGTGGCTGGAAACACCATATATTTT. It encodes CAWSVAVAGNTIYF.

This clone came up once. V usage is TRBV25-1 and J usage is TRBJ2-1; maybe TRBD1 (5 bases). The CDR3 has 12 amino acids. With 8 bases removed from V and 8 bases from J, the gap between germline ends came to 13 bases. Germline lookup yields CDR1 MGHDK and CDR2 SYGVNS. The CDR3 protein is CASCREGDEQFF. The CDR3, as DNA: TGTGCCAGCTGCCGAGAAGGGGATGAGCAGTTCTTC.